The 4 T cell receptor beta chains presented below share a single source sample, sequenced in a study of T-cell reconstitution after alpha-beta-depleted transplantation in children. Preparation of the TCRbeta library was carried out with unique molecular identifiers. TCRdb re-called the PCR reads through MiXCR, storing one row per CDR3 protein. There are roughly 240,000 distinct CDR3 sequences in the sample; roughly 8% occur only once, and less than 8% lies in the top ten. Source: PBMCs, mostly from graft donor cells, taken 180 days after TCRalphabeta/CD19-depleted stem cell transplant. The receptors here all came from a male patient between 5 and 17 years old who had a stem cell transplant for acute lymphoblastic leukemia, so the T cells may come from the graft donor.

This clonotype was recorded at least ten times. This chain links TRBV29-1 with TRBJ2-3; 8 positions agree with TRBD1. In germline, CDR1 is SQVTM, CDR2 ANQGSEA. The CDR3 runs 14 residues. Unmatched junction bases numbered 7, after V lost 6 bases and J lost 2 bases. CDR3 in DNA: TGCAGCGTCCTCAGGGGGCTAATCACAGATACGCAGTATTTT. The encoded protein is CSVLRGLITDTQYF.

This clonotype was recorded at least ten times. The CDR3 region has the DNA TGTGCCAGCAGCTTAACGTTAACTACAGATACGCAGTATTTT. Amino acids: CASSLTLTTDTQYF. This chain links TRBV7-3 with TRBJ2-3; D unresolved. With 0 bases removed from V and 3 bases from J, the gap between germline ends came to 7 bases. Per the germline V gene, CDR1 is SGHTA and CDR2 is FQGTGA. The CDR3 length is 14 residues.

This clonotype was recorded at least ten times. The chain has TRBV12-3 or TRBV12-4 and TRBJ2-6; the D is unclear. The germline V and J ends were trimmed by 6 bases and 0 bases, with 12 bases remaining between them. This CDR3 comprises 16 residues. CDR3 DNA: TGTGCCAGCAGCCAGAGACGGGCCTCTGGGGCCAACGTCCTGACTTTC. Translating gives CASSQRRASGANVLTF.

With respect to this clonotype: This could be a read error, since a much larger clone is one nucleotide away. The chain joins TRBV20-1 to TRBJ2-1; D may match TRBD1 or TRBD2 (7 bases each). CDR3 size: 10 residues. Per germline, CDR1 DFQATT and CDR2 SNEGSKA (reference sequence). The germline V and J ends were trimmed by 8 bases and 9 bases, with 11 bases remaining between them. The CDR3 coding sequence is TGCAGTCCAGGGGGGGTTGAGCAGTTCTTC. Amino acids: CSPGGVEQFF.